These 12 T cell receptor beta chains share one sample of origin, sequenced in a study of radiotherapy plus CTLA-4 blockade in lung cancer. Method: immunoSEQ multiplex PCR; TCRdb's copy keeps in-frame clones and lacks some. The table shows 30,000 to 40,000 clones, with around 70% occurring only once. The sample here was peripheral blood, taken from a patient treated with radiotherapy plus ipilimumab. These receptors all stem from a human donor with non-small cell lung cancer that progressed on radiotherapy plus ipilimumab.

As DNA, the CDR3 is TGTGCCAGCAGCTTGGCCGCATTTGCCGGGACAGAAGGGACTGAAGCTTTCTTT. Protein product: CASSLAAFAGTEGTEAFF. This rearrangement joins TRBV5-6 to TRBJ1-1; 7 bases map to TRBD1. Germline CDR1 SGHDT, CDR2 YYEEEE. With V trimmed by 0 bases and J by 5 bases, 16 bases remained unmatched. CDR3 length equals 18 residues.

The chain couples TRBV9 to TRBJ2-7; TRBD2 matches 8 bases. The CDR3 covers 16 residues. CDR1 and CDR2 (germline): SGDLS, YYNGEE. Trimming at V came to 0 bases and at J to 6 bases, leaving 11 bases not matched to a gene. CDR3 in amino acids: CASSVEADGAGGEQYF. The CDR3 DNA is TGTGCCAGCAGCGTAGAAGCGGACGGCGCGGGGGGCGAGCAGTACTTC.

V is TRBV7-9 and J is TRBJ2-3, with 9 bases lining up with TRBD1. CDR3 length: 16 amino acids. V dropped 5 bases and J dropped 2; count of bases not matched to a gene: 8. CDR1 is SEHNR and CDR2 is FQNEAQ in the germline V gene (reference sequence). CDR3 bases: TGTGCCAGCAGCCTTTGGGGGACAGGGTCCACAGATACGCAGTATTTT. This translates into CASSLWGTGSTDTQYF.

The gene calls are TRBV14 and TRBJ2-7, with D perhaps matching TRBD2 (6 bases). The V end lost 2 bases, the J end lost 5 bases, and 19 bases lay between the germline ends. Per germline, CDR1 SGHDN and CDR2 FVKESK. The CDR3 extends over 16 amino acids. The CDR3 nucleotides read TGTGCCAGCAGCCAATTCCAGGGTGGAGGGCCCGACGAGCAGTACTTC. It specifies CASSQFQGGGPDEQYF. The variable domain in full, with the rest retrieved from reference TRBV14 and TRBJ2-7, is EAGVTQFPSHSVIEKGQTVTLRCDPISGHDNLYWYRRVMGKEIKFLLHFVKESKQDESGMPNNRFLAERTGGTYSTLKVQPAELEDSGVYFCASSQFQGGGPDEQYFGPGTRLTVT.

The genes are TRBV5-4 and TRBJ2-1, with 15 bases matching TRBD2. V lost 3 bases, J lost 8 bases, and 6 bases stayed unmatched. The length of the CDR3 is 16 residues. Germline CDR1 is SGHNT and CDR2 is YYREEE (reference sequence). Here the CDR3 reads CASSSGTSGRFHEQFF. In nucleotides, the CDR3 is TGTGCCAGCAGCTCGGGGACTAGCGGGAGGTTCCATGAGCAGTTCTTC. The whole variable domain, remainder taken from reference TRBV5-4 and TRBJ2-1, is ETGVTQSPTHLIKTRGQQVTLRCSSQSGHNTVSWYQQALGQGPQFIFQYYREEENGRGNFPPRFSGLQFPNYSSELNVNALELDDSALYLCASSSGTSGRFHEQFFGPGTRLTVL.

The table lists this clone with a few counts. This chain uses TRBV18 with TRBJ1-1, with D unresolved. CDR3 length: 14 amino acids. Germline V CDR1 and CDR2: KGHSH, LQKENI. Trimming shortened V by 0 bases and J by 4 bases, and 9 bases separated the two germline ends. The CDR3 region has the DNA TGTGCCAGCTCACCACCGGGCAGTATCACTGAAGCTTTCTTT. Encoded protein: CASSPPGSITEAFF.

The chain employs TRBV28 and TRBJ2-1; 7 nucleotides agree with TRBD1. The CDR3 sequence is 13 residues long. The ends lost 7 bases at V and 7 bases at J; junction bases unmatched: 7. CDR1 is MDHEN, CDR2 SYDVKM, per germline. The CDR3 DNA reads TGTGCCAGCACCGGACAGGTGAGGAATGAGCAGTTCTTC. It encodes CASTGQVRNEQFF. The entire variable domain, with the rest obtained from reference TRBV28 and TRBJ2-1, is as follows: DVKVTQSSRYLVKRTGEKVFLECVQDMDHENMFWYRQDPGLGLRLIYFSYDVKMKEKGDIPEGYSVSREKKERFSLILESASTNQTSMYLCASTGQVRNEQFFGPGTRLTVL.

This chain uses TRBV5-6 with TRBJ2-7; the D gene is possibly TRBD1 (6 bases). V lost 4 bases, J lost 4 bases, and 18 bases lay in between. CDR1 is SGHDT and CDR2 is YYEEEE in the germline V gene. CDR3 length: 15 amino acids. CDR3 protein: CASSATGSSGYEQYF. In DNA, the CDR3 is TGTGCCAGCAGCGCCACAGGGTCGTCGGGGTACGAGCAGTACTTC.

CDR3 in amino acids: CSASTSNQPQHF. The CDR3 DNA is TGCAGCGCTTCGACTAGCAATCAGCCCCAGCATTTT. This rearrangement joins TRBV29-1 to TRBJ1-5, with D uncertain. Between the trimmed V and J ends, which lost 7 bases and 0 bases, there was a span of 7 bases. The CDR3 length is 12 residues. CDR1 is SQVTM and CDR2 is ANQGSEA in the germline V gene.

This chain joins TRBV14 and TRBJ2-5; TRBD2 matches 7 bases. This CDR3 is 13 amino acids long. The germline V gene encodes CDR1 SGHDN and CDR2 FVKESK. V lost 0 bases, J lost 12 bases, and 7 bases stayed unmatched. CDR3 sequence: CASSQDQGGGKYF. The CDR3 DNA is TGTGCCAGCAGCCAAGATCAGGGCGGGGGAAAGTACTTC.

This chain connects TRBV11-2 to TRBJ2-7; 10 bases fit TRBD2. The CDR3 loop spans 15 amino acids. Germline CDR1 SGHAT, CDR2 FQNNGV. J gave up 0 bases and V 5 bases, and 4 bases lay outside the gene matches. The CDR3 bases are TGTGCCAGCAGCCTCTCTAGCGGGAGCTCCTACGAGCAGTACTTC. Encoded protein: CASSLSSGSSYEQYF.

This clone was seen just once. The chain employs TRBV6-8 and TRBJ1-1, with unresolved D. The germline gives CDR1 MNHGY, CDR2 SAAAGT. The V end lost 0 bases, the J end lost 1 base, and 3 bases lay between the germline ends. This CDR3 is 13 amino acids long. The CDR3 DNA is TGTGCCAGCAGTTACTCCAGGAACACTGAAGCTTTCTTT. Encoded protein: CASSYSRNTEAFF.